Each of the 19 T cell receptor beta chains below was sequenced from the same sample in a study of T-cell memory formation after mild COVID-19. MiXCR was run by TCRdb on the 5' RACE reads, yielding one entry per CDR3 protein. Found here are a few hundred thousand distinct CDR3 sequences, approximately 21% of them singletons; the top ten hold 8.4%. Sequencing was done on a sample of PBMCs or a T cell subset sorted from them (not recorded which). These receptors all come from an adult woman who had mild COVID-19 (a few samples of this study predate the infection). Cell type and time point are not known.

This clonotype was detected only a few times. The chain joins TRBV5-1 to TRBJ1-6; TRBD1 aligns across 8 bases. The CDR3 contains 15 residues. V was pared by 4 bases and J by 7 bases, with 7 bases of the junction left unmatched. The V gene's germline CDR1 is SGHRS and CDR2 YFSETQ. The CDR3 region has the DNA TGCGCCAGCAGCCCGCCGGGACAGGAGAATTCACCCCTCCACTTT. It specifies CASSPPGQENSPLHF.

The chain is built from TRBV6-5 and TRBJ2-4; the match to TRBD2 covers 8 bases. The germline V gene has CDR1 MNHEY and CDR2 SVGAGI. With V trimmed by 0 bases and J by 3 bases, 4 bases remained unmatched. This CDR3 has 16 residues. The CDR3 nucleotides read TGTGCCAGCAGTTACTCACTGACTAGCGACAAAAACATTCAGTACTTC. It codes for CASSYSLTSDKNIQYF.

This chain joins TRBV30 and TRBJ2-7; the D is unclear. There are 12 residues in the CDR3. Trimming took off 0 bases at V and 3 bases at J, with 6 bases between the two ends. Per the germline V gene, CDR1 is GTSNPN and CDR2 is SVGIG (reference sequence). For the CDR3, the DNA is TGTGCCTGGAGTGTATTGAGCTACGAGCAGTACTTC. Protein product: CAWSVLSYEQYF.

This clonotype has only a few counts. This sequence joins TRBV29-1 and TRBJ2-1; TRBD1 matches at 7 bases. The J segment lost 3 bases and the V segment lost 0 bases, leaving 2 bases of the junction unmatched. CDR3 length equals 14 residues. From germline, CDR1 is SQVTM and CDR2 ANQGSEA. The CDR3 region is CSVEDRDSYNEQFF. DNA of the CDR3: TGCAGCGTTGAAGACCGGGACAGCTACAATGAGCAGTTCTTC.

The chain combines TRBV5-6 with TRBJ2-1, with a tentative D call TRBD2 (6 bases). The CDR3 has 15 residues. In germline, CDR1 is SGHDT, CDR2 YYEEEE. V was cut by 5 bases and J by 2 bases, with 14 bases left in between. CDR3 DNA: TGTGCCAGCAGGGCCCGGGGACTCCCCTACAATGAGCAGTTCTTC. It codes for CASRARGLPYNEQFF.

This chain connects TRBV6-5 to TRBJ2-2; D is unresolved. The V gene lost 0 bases and the J gene lost 0 bases, with 5 bases spanning the gap. Germline-derived CDR1 and CDR2 are MNHEY and SVGAGI. CDR3 length: 15 residues. CDR3 bases: TGTGCCAGCAGTTACTCCTTCACGAACACCGGGGAGCTGTTTTTT. Translated: CASSYSFTNTGELFF.

Ten or more counts support this clonotype. The rearrangement joins TRBV7-2 to TRBJ2-1; D remains ambiguous. V was trimmed by 1 base and J by 6 bases, leaving 10 bases between them. Germline V gene data show CDR1 as SGHTA and CDR2 as FQGNSA. There are 14 residues in the CDR3. CDR3 sequence: CASSLGRRGNEQFF. The CDR3 coding sequence is TGTGCCAGCAGCTTAGGGCGGCGAGGCAATGAGCAGTTCTTC.

The chain combines TRBV2 with TRBJ2-1; TRBD1 agrees at 7 bases. This CDR3 is built from 12 residues. The V and J ends lost 4 bases and 8 bases, in that order; junction bases with no gene match: 2. Looked up from germline, CDR1 is SNHLY and CDR2 is FYNNEI. The CDR3 DNA follows: TGTGCCAGCAGTGCAGGGGGAGATGAGCAGTTCTTC. Its translation is CASSAGGDEQFF.

The gene calls are TRBV10-3 and TRBJ2-5; 8 bases map to TRBD1. Trimming took 10 bases from V and 0 from J; bases not matched to a gene: 4. Germline V gene sequence: CDR1 ENHRY, CDR2 SYGVKD. This CDR3 region has 13 residues. The CDR3 DNA is TGTGCCACCCAGGGGGCTGACCAAGAGACCCAGTACTTC. Protein: CATQGADQETQYF.

The CDR3 coding sequence is TGTGCCAGCAGCTTCAGCGGGAGGTCCGACACGCAGTATTTT. Translation gives CASSFSGRSDTQYF. This chain links TRBV7-2 with TRBJ2-3; 9 nucleotides agree with TRBD2. Looked up from germline, CDR1 is SGHTA and CDR2 is FQGNSA. J lost 9 bases, V lost 3 bases, and 7 bases had no gene match. The CDR3 has 14 residues.

This clonotype was seen many times. V and J are TRBV7-2 and TRBJ2-1; 8 bases agree with TRBD2. This CDR3 has 12 residues. The V gene end was trimmed by 6 bases and the J gene end by 10 bases; junction bases not matched to a gene: 5. Germline CDR1 is SGHTA and CDR2 is FQGNSA. The CDR3 DNA reads as TGTGCCAGCAGAGGACTAGCACACGAGCAGTTCTTC. Its protein is CASRGLAHEQFF.

This clonotype has only a few counts. The chain recombines TRBV11-3 with TRBJ1-2; a possible D gene is TRBD1 (5 bases). The CDR3 runs to 13 residues. Deletions cut 5 bases from V and 2 bases from J, with 9 bases between. Per the germline V gene, CDR1 is SGHNT and CDR2 is YENEEA. CDR3: CASSAGGNYGYTF. The CDR3 DNA sequence: TGTGCCAGCAGCGCCGGGGGGAACTATGGCTACACCTTC.

This sequence joins TRBV29-1 and TRBJ2-7, with D unclear. The CDR3 is made up of 12 amino acids. The V end lost 1 base, the J end lost 5 bases, and 9 bases lay between the germline ends. Germline assignment: CDR1 SQVTM and CDR2 ANQGSEA. The CDR3 coding sequence is TGCAGCGTTGAAGTGACGGGCAACGAGCAGTACTTC. The encoded protein is CSVEVTGNEQYF.

CDR3 DNA sequence: TGTGCCAGCAGAAGCGGGACTAGCGGGAGGGAGAGCACAGATACGCAGTATTTT. Translated: CASRSGTSGRESTDTQYF. The V call is TRBV7-8, the J call TRBJ2-3; 16 nucleotides align to TRBD2. Germline V gene data show CDR1 as SGHVS and CDR2 as FQNEAQ. The V and J ends lost 6 bases and 0 bases, in that order; junction bases with no gene match: 6. This CDR3 contains 18 residues.

The chain recombines TRBV6-5 with TRBJ2-7; either TRBD1 or TRBD2 may supply D (5 bases each). Germline CDR1 and CDR2: MNHEY and SVGAGI. Trimming removed 2 bases from V and 3 bases from J, with 11 bases in between. CDR3 length: 14 residues. CDR3 sequence (DNA): TGTGCCAGCAGTTACAGGGACGGTTTCTACGAGCAGTACTTC. As protein: CASSYRDGFYEQYF.

This chain links TRBV12-3 or TRBV12-4 with TRBJ2-6, with D perhaps given as TRBD1 or TRBD2 (5 bases each). V lost 3 bases and J lost 3, with 15 bases in between. This CDR3 has 17 residues. The CDR3 sequence: CASSFRGVGFGANVLTF. The CDR3 DNA sequence: TGTGCCAGCAGTTTCCGAGGGGTCGGGTTTGGGGCCAACGTCCTGACTTTC.

In this sample, this clonotype turned up a few times. The chain combines TRBV27 with TRBJ1-4, with 9 bases identical to TRBD1. The CDR3 has 18 residues. Germline V lookup: CDR1 MNHEY, CDR2 SMNVEV (reference sequence). V trimming: 6 bases; J trimming: 3 bases; junction bases outside the gene matches: 14. Here the CDR3 reads CASSPSGATGGSNEKLFF. The CDR3 nucleotides read TGTGCCAGCAGCCCAAGTGGGGCTACAGGGGGCTCTAATGAAAAACTGTTTTTT.

This clonotype was seen only a few times. The chain has TRBV6-5 and TRBJ1-1; 8 bases match TRBD1. Germline assignment: CDR1 MNHEY and CDR2 SVGAGI. The CDR3 is 16 amino acids. The J segment lost 3 bases and the V segment lost 6 bases, leaving 12 bases of the junction unmatched. CDR3 DNA: TGTGCCAGCAGGGATGGGACAGGCCCAGGGGACACTGAAGCTTTCTTT. It translates to CASRDGTGPGDTEAFF.

This clonotype has only a few counts. The V call is TRBV18, the J call TRBJ2-7; no clear D. Germline V gene sequence: CDR1 KGHSH, CDR2 LQKENI. The CDR3 loop spans 12 amino acids. Trimming removed 4 bases at V and 5 bases at J, with 9 bases between. In nucleotides, the CDR3 is TGTGCCAGCTCACTAGGATCCCACGAGCAGTACTTC. Amino acid sequence: CASSLGSHEQYF.